These 14 T cell receptor beta chains were all obtained from the same sample, sequenced in a study of Graves' ophthalmopathy and Graves' hyperthyroidism. RNA transcripts provided the template for amplifying TCR beta CDR3 regions. Investigators did first-round RT-PCR with HTBI primers, then second-round multiplex PCR. TCRdb recomputed calls from the multiplex PCR reads with MiXCR, one row per CDR3 protein. The profile covers hundreds of thousands of distinct CDR3 sequences, with about 22% appearing a single time and 43% taken by the ten largest. Sequenced sample: peripheral blood. These TCRs come from a woman between 45 and 60 years old with Graves' ophthalmopathy.

This clonotype was picked up many times. Possible read error: a much larger clone is one base away. J is TRBJ2-5 and V is TRBV6-1, with D possibly matching TRBD1 (6 bases). Germline values: CDR1 MNHNS, CDR2 SASEGT. CDR3 length: 15 residues. Trimming removed 7 bases at V and 2 bases at J, with 17 bases between. The CDR3: CASTRTVTLQETQYF. The CDR3 bases are TGTGCCAGCACGCGGACAGTTACCTTACAAGAGACCCAGTACTTC.

This clonotype was seen a few times. The rearrangement joins TRBV28 to TRBJ1-5; D not certain. CDR3 length: 15 residues. The V and J ends lost 0 bases and 5 bases respectively, with 11 bases between them. Germline V gives CDR1 MDHEN, CDR2 SYDVKM. CDR3 DNA sequence: TGTGCCAGCAGTTTATGGGGAGGTTCACATCAGCCCCAGCATTTT. This encodes CASSLWGGSHQPQHF.

The table lists this clonotype with many counts. This chain uses TRBV6-5 with TRBJ2-7, with D perhaps being TRBD1 or TRBD2 (5 bases each). Trimming removed 6 bases at V and 2 bases at J, with 11 bases between. This CDR3 contains 13 residues. CDR1 and CDR2 (germline): MNHEY, SVGAGI. CDR3 amino acids: CASRGTSAYEQYF. The CDR3, as DNA: TGTGCCAGCAGAGGGACGTCGGCCTACGAGCAGTACTTC.

The chain uses TRBV6-1 and TRBJ1-5, with 7 bases fitting TRBD1. This CDR3 has 17 residues. The V segment lost 5 bases and the J segment 0 bases; nucleotides outside the gene matches: 10. The V gene's germline CDR1 is MNHNS and CDR2 SASEGT. The CDR3 DNA sequence: TGTGCCAGCAGTCCTCGGGGACAGCAGTATAGCAATCAGCCCCAGCATTTT. It specifies CASSPRGQQYSNQPQHF.

This clonotype was recorded at least ten times. The V and J genes are TRBV7-9 and TRBJ1-5; D is uncertain. V was trimmed by 5 bases and J by 3 bases, leaving 14 bases between them. The CDR3 has 15 amino acids. Germline V gives CDR1 SEHNR, CDR2 FQNEAQ (reference sequence). CDR3 nucleotides: TGTGCCAGCAGCGGTGGGGAGAACCACAATCAGCCCCAGCATTTT. As protein: CASSGGENHNQPQHF.

The CDR3 DNA sequence: TGTGCCAGCTCACAGGACAGGGTGAGCAATCAGCCCCAGCATTTT. This codes for CASSQDRVSNQPQHF. The genes are TRBV18 and TRBJ1-5; 8 bases fit TRBD1. The CDR3 extends over 15 amino acids. V dropped 4 bases and J dropped 1; count of bases not matched to a gene: 3. Germline V gene sequence: CDR1 KGHSH, CDR2 LQKENI. The entire variable domain, with the rest obtained from reference TRBV18 and TRBJ1-5, is as follows: NAGVMQNPRHLVRRRGQEARLRCSPMKGHSHVYWYRQLPEEGLKFMVYLQKENIIDESGMPKERFSAEFPKEGPSILRIQQVVRGDSAAYFCASSQDRVSNQPQHFGDGTRLSIL.

The rearrangement links TRBV30 to TRBJ1-5; the D gene is possibly TRBD1 (6 bases). With 2 bases removed from V and 7 bases from J, the gap between germline ends came to 12 bases. There are 13 residues in the CDR3. Germline V gene sequence: CDR1 GTSNPN, CDR2 SVGIG (reference sequence). CDR3 bases: TGTGCCTGGAGTAGCCAGAGGGGGCAGCCCCAGCATTTT. Amino acid sequence: CAWSSQRGQPQHF.

The genes are TRBV5-6 and TRBJ1-2; D gene uncertain. Per the germline V gene, CDR1 is SGHDT and CDR2 is YYEEEE. The CDR3 is 15 residues long. V was cut by 5 bases and J by 4 bases, with 18 bases left in between. This chain's CDR3 is CASSEAWKRGYGYTF. DNA for the CDR3: TGTGCCAGCAGTGAGGCATGGAAACGGGGCTATGGCTACACCTTC.

This clonotype was recorded many times. The gene calls are TRBV29-1 and TRBJ2-5; maybe TRBD2 (6 bases). The V gene's germline CDR1 is SQVTM and CDR2 ANQGSEA. The V end lost 5 bases, the J end lost 5 bases, and 12 bases lay between the germline ends. The CDR3 extends over 12 amino acids. The CDR3 region is CSVLFGGETQYF. The DNA for the CDR3 is TGCAGCGTTCTCTTCGGAGGGGAGACCCAGTACTTC. Full variable domain (rest looked up from reference TRBV29-1 and TRBJ2-5): SAVISQKPSRDICQRGTSLTIQCQVDSQVTMMFWYRQQPGQSLTLIATANQGSEATYESGFVIDKFPISRPNLTFSTLTVSNMSPEDSSIYLCSVLFGGETQYFGPGTRLLVL.

This clonotype was counted many times. The V and J genes are TRBV3-1 and TRBJ1-3, with D unclear. Deletions cut 3 bases from V and 0 bases from J, with 3 bases between. The germline V gene encodes CDR1 LGHDT and CDR2 YNNKEL (reference sequence). The CDR3 runs 13 residues. The CDR3 spells CASSQGSGNTIYF. The CDR3 nucleotides read TGTGCCAGCAGCCAGGGCTCTGGAAACACCATATATTTT.

The genes are TRBV12-3 or TRBV12-4 and TRBJ2-7; 8 nucleotides align to TRBD1. V dropped 5 bases and J dropped 2; count of bases not matched to a gene: 8. The length of the CDR3 is 15 residues. CDR3 loop: CASSPPSDRAYEQYF. DNA for the CDR3: TGTGCCAGCAGTCCCCCCTCGGACAGGGCCTACGAGCAGTACTTC.

This clonotype occurred a few times. The chain employs TRBV6-5 and TRBJ1-1; 8 nucleotides line up with TRBD1. The ends lost 2 bases at V and 5 bases at J; junction bases unmatched: 10. Germline V gene data show CDR1 as MNHEY and CDR2 as SVGAGI. This CDR3 comprises 16 residues. The CDR3 nucleotides read TGTGCCAGCAGTTACCTAAAGACAGGGGTGTGGACTGAAGCTTTCTTT. This sequence encodes CASSYLKTGVWTEAFF.

This clonotype was counted many times. The germline gene is not matched at one end of the junction; a read error may be the cause. J is TRBJ2-7 and V is TRBV28; 8 bases are shared with TRBD1. This CDR3 spans 15 amino acids. Germline V gives CDR1 MDHEN, CDR2 SYDVKM. The CDR3 loop is CASSPPRQGSRSWHF. In nucleotides, the CDR3 is TGTGCCAGCAGTCCCCCGCGACAGGGGTCTAGGTCTTGGCACTTC.

The chain recombines TRBV6-2 or TRBV6-3 with TRBJ1-1; TRBD1 is a possible D gene (6 bases). Germline V gene data show CDR1 as MNHEY and CDR2 as SVGEGT. V dropped 0 bases and J dropped 3 bases, with 8 bases sitting between them. The CDR3 has 14 amino acids. CDR3: CASSYSGGDTEAFF. The CDR3 DNA reads as TGTGCCAGCAGTTACTCCGGGGGCGACACTGAAGCTTTCTTT.